This T cell receptor beta chain was retrieved from a study of T cell changes during pregnancy in multiple sclerosis. V shed 6 bases and J shed 4 bases, with 10 bases lying between them. The length of the CDR3 is 13 residues. In germline, CDR1 is SGHTA, CDR2 FQGNSA. This table comes from immunoSEQ multiplex PCR, and its TCRdb copy is limited to in-frame clones, with some not included. Of 60,000 or so clones in the sample, 85% to 90% are singletons; the top ten hold about 5%. The TCR originated in a human donor whose cells served as feeder cells for cultures in a pregnancy study. The sequenced sample was peripheral blood from another person, used as feeder cells. The genes are TRBV7-2 and TRBJ1-5; perhaps TRBD1 as D (6 bases). CDR3 amino acids: CASSYRGNQPQHF. The CDR3, as DNA: TGTGCCAGCAGTTATAGGGGGAATCAGCCCCAGCATTTT.